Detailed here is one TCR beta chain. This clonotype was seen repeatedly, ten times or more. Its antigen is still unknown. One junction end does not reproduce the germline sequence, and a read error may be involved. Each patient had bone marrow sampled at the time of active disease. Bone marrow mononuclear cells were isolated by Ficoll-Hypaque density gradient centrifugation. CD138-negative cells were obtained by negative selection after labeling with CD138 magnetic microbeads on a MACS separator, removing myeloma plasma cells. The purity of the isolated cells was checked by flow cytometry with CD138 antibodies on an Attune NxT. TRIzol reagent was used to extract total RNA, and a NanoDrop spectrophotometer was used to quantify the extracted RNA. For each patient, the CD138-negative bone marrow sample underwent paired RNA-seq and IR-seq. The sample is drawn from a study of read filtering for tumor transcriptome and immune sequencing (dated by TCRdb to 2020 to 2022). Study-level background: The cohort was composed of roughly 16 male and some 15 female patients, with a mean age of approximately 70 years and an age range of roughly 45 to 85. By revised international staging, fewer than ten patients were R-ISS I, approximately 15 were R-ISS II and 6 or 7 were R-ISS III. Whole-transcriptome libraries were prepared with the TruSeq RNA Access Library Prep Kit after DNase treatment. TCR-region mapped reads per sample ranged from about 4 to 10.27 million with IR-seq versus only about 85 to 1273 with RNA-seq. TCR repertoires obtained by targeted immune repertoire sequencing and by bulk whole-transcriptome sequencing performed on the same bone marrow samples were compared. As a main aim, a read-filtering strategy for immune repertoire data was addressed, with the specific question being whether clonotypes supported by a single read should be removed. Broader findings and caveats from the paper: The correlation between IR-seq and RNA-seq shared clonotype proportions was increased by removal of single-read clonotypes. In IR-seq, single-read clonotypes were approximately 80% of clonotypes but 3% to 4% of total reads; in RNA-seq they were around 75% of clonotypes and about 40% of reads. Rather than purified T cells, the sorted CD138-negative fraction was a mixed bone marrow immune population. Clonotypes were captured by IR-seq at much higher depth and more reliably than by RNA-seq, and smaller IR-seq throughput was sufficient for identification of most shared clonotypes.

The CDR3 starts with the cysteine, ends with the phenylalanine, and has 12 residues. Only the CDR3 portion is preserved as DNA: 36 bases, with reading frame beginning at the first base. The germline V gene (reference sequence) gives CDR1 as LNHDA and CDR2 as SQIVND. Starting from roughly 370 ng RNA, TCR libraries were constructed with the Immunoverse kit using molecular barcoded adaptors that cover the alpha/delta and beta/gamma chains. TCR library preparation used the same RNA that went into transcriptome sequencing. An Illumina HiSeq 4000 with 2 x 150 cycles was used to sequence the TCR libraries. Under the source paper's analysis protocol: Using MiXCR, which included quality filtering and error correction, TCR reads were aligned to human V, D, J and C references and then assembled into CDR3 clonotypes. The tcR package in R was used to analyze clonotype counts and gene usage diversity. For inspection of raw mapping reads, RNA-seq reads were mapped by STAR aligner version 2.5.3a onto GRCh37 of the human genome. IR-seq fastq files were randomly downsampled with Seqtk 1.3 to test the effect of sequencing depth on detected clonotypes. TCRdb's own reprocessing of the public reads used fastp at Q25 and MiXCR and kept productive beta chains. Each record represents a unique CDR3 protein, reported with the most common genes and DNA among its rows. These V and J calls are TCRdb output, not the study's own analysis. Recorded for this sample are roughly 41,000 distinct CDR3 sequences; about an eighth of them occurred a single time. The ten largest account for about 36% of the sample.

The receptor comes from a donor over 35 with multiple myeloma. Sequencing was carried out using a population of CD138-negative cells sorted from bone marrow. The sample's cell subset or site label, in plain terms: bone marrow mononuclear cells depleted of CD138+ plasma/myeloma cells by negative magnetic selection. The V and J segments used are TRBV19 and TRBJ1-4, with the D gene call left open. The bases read TGTGCCAGTAGTGGTCGATTAGGCGGGGTCCGGTTT. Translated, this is CASSGRLGGVRF.